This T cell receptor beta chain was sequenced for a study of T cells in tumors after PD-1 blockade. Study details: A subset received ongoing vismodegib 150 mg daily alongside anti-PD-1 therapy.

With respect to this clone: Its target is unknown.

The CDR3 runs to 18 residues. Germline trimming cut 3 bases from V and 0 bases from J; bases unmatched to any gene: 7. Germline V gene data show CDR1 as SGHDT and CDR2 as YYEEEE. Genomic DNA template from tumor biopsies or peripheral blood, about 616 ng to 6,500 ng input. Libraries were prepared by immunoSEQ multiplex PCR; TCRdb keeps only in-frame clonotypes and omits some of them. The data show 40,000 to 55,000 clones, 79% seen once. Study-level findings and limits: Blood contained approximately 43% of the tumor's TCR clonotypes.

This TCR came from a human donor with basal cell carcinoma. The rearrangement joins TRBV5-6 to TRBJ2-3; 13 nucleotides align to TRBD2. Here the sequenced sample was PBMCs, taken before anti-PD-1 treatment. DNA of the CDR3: TGTGCCAGCAGCTACCCGAAACTAGCGGGGGGGAGCACAGATACGCAGTATTTT. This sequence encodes CASSYPKLAGGSTDTQYF.